A single sample is the source of the 12 T cell receptor beta chains below, sequenced in a study of cytotoxic CD8 clonotypes in ibrutinib-treated CLL. The method was immunoSEQ multiplex PCR; TCRdb's version includes in-frame clones alone and lacks a portion of them. The sample lists about 60,000 clones, approximately 54% occurring once. The specimen was PBMCs, collected at disease progression, from a patient treated with ibrutinib. All receptors come from a human donor with chronic lymphocytic leukemia.

In this sample, this clone turned up a few times. CDR3 protein: CASSLVGTNYGYTF. CDR3 sequence (DNA): TGTGCCAGCAGCTTGGTGGGCACTAACTATGGCTACACCTTC. V gene TRBV7-2 combines with J gene TRBJ1-2; D is unclear. The length of the CDR3 is 14 residues. Per germline, CDR1 SGHTA and CDR2 FQGNSA. Trimming left V 3 bases short and J 0 bases short, with 8 bases between.

In nucleotides, the CDR3 is TGTGCCAGCAGCCTAGCCGGGTCGAACTCCTACGAGCAGTACTTC. Translating gives CASSLAGSNSYEQYF. This chain links TRBV6-5 with TRBJ2-7; possible D gene TRBD2, 5 bases. Trimming removed 6 bases from V and 0 bases from J, with 15 bases in between. This CDR3 comprises 15 residues. The germline V gene encodes CDR1 MNHEY and CDR2 SVGAGI.

CDR3 sequence reads: CAWTPPGLAKNIQYF. The CDR3 DNA reads TGTGCCTGGACCCCCCCCGGGCTAGCCAAAAACATTCAGTACTTC. The chain links TRBV30 to TRBJ2-4; D is undetermined. Trimming cost V 4 bases and J 0 bases, with 13 bases left between them. This CDR3 region has 15 residues. Germline assignment: CDR1 GTSNPN and CDR2 SVGIG (reference sequence).

The chain couples TRBV9 to TRBJ2-3; the match to TRBD2 covers 10 bases. Germline lookup yields CDR1 SGDLS and CDR2 YYNGEE. The CDR3 length is 19 residues. The junction had 13 bases not matched to a gene; V was cut back by 3 bases and J by 0 bases. The CDR3 region has the DNA TGTGCCAGCAGCGCATCCGGGACTAGCGAATTTACTAGCACAGATACGCAGTATTTT. Amino acid sequence: CASSASGTSEFTSTDTQYF.

The chain couples TRBV28 to TRBJ1-4, with D hard to call. V lost 8 bases and J lost 8, with 15 bases in between. CDR3 length: 13 residues. CDR1 MDHEN and CDR2 SYDVKM come from the germline V gene. The CDR3 nucleotides read TGTGCCAGCCTAGGAACGAGGCGGGAAAAACTGTTTTTT. Translated: CASLGTRREKLFF. Drawing the rest from reference TRBV28 and TRBJ1-4, the complete variable domain is DVKVTQSSRYLVKRTGEKVFLECVQDMDHENMFWYRQDPGLGLRLIYFSYDVKMKEKGDIPEGYSVSREKKERFSLILESASTNQTSMYLCASLGTRREKLFFGSGTQLSVL.

J is TRBJ1-5 and V is TRBV28; D remains unclear. The CDR3 is 14 residues long. Per germline, CDR1 MDHEN and CDR2 SYDVKM. Trimming pared 7 bases from V and 1 base from J, leaving 11 bases between. The CDR3 spells CASTSGGSNQPQHF. CDR3 DNA: TGTGCCAGCACGTCGGGCGGCAGCAATCAGCCCCAGCATTTT.

This clone was counted a few times. The chain has TRBV6-5 and TRBJ1-5; no reliable D call. Trimming stripped 5 bases from V and 6 bases from J, with 11 bases between. Germline CDR1 and CDR2: MNHEY and SVGAGI. The CDR3 is 13 amino acids. CDR3 DNA sequence: TGTGCCAGCAGTGCCTCAAAGGGTCAGCCCCAGCATTTT. Translating gives CASSASKGQPQHF.

Only one count was recorded for this clone. The V gene is TRBV7-2, the J gene TRBJ2-7; D not certain. Germline V gene lookup returns CDR1 SGHTA and CDR2 FQGNSA. The CDR3 contains 13 residues. V shed 4 bases and J shed 6 bases, with 13 bases lying between them. The CDR3: CASSSRSLREQYF. Written as DNA, the CDR3 is TGTGCCAGCAGCTCCCGTAGTCTTCGCGAGCAGTACTTC. Complete variable domain (other parts from reference TRBV7-2 and TRBJ2-7): GAGVSQSPSNKVTEKGKDVELRCDPISGHTALYWYRQSLGQGLEFLIYFQGNSAPDKSGLPSDRFSAERTGGSVSTLTIQRTQQEDSAVYLCASSSRSLREQYFGPGTRLTVT.

The rearrangement links TRBV5-6 to TRBJ1-4; a weak D match, TRBD1 (6 bases). CDR1 SGHDT and CDR2 YYEEEE come from the germline V gene. The V gene lost 1 base and the J gene lost 6 bases, with 13 bases spanning the gap. The CDR3 covers 15 residues. The CDR3 nucleotides are TGTGCCAGCAGCTTGTATGCCAGGGGACATGAAAAACTGTTTTTT. It encodes CASSLYARGHEKLFF.

The J gene is TRBJ1-2, the V gene TRBV5-1; maybe TRBD1 (5 bases). Germline V gene data show CDR1 as SGHRS and CDR2 as YFSETQ. This CDR3 region has 14 residues. V lost 4 bases and J 5 bases, leaving 15 bases between the germline ends. The CDR3 reads CASSPQEEIYGYTF. The DNA for the CDR3 is TGCGCCAGCAGCCCACAGGAGGAGATTTATGGCTACACCTTC.

The chain combines TRBV4-1 with TRBJ2-1; a possible D gene is TRBD2 (5 bases). CDR1 is MGHRA, CDR2 YSYEKL, per germline. The CDR3 has 14 residues. V was cut by 1 base and J by 8 bases, with 12 bases left in between. Here the CDR3 DNA reads TGCGCCAGCAGCCAAGGACTACTGGGCGATGAGCAGTTCTTC. As protein: CASSQGLLGDEQFF.

CDR3 in DNA: TGTGCCAGTAGTACACAGGGTCTCGAGCAGTACTTC. Its protein product is CASSTQGLEQYF. The chain employs TRBV19 and TRBJ2-7; D is perhaps TRBD1 (6 bases). The CDR3 length is 12 residues. V lost 4 bases and J lost 6, with 10 bases in between. Germline CDR1 and CDR2: LNHDA and SQIVND (reference sequence).